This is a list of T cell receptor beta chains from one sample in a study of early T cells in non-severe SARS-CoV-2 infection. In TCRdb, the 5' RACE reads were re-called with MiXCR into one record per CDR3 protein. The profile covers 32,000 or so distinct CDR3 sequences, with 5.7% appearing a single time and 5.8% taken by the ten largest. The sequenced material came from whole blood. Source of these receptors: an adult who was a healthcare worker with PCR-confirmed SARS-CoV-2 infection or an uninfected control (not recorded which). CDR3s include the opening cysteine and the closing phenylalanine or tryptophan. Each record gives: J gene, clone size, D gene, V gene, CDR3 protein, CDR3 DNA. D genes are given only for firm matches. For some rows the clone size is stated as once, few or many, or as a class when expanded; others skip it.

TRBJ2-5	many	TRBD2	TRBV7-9	CASSHTLAGFQETQYF	TGTGCCAGCAGCCATACACTAGCGGGGTTCCAAGAGACCCAGTACTTC
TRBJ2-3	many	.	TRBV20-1	CSARAVQTDTQYF	TGCAGTGCTAGAGCCGTACAAACAGATACGCAGTATTTT
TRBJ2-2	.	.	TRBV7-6	CASSLAPGELFF	TGTGCCAGCAGCTTAGCGCCCGGGGAGCTGTTTTTT
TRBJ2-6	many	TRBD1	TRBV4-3	CASSQTWDRVEGANVLTF	TGCGCCAGCAGCCAAACCTGGGACAGGGTGGAAGGGGCCAACGTCCTGACTTTC
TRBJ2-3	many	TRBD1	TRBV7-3	CASTRQGAGDTQYF	TGTGCCAGCACTCGACAGGGGGCCGGAGATACGCAGTATTTT
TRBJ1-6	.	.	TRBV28	CASSWVYNSPLHF	TGTGCCAGCAGTTGGGTTTATAATTCACCCCTCCACTTT
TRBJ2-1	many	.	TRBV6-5	CASSKRQASLYNEQFF	TGTGCCAGCAGCAAAAGACAGGCCAGTCTCTACAATGAGCAGTTCTTC
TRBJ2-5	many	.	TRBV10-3	CAISEVYGGSKTQYF	TGTGCCATCAGTGAGGTCTACGGCGGTTCAAAGACCCAGTACTTC
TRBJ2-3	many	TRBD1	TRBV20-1	CSASDRGSTDTQYF	TGCAGTGCCTCGGACAGGGGGTCCACAGATACGCAGTATTTT
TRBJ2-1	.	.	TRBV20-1	CSARDTTGGDEQFF	TGCAGTGCTAGAGATACGACAGGAGGGGATGAGCAGTTCTTC
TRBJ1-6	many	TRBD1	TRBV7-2	CASSSGQGAYSYNSPLHF	TGTGCCAGCAGCTCCGGACAGGGGGCTTACTCCTATAATTCACCCCTCCACTTT
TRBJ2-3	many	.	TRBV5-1	CASSQGWISDTQYF	TGCGCCAGCAGCCAGGGGTGGATCAGCGATACGCAGTATTTT
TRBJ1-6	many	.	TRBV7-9	CASSSRTADSPLHF	TGTGCCAGCAGCTCCAGGACGGCTGATTCACCCCTCCACTTT
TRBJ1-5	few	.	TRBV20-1	CSAELGNQPQHF	TGCAGTGCGGAGTTGGGCAATCAGCCCCAGCATTTT
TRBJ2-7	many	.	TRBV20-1	CSASWGWYEQYF	TGCAGTGCGAGCTGGGGGTGGTACGAGCAGTACTTC
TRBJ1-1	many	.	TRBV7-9	CASWPSENTEAFF	TGTGCCAGCTGGCCTAGCGAGAACACTGAAGCTTTCTTT
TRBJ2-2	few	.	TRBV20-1	CSARDIQYTGELFF	TGCAGTGCTAGAGACATACAGTACACCGGGGAGCTGTTTTTT